The 12 T cell receptor beta chains presented below share a single source sample, sequenced in a study of regulatory T cells in long-lasting Graves disease. In building TCR beta libraries, iRepertoire HTBI primers were used together with Arm-PCR of CDR3 regions. TCRdb itself ran the multiplex PCR reads through MiXCR, one entry per CDR3 protein. The sample lists fewer than 650,000 distinct CDR3 sequences, about 16% seen once, with more than 15% in the top ten. Documented time point: newly diagnosed GD, antithyroid drugs for less than 3 months. PBMC RNA served as the TCR library source. The same sample was also studied in work on T cells in Graves' hyperthyroidism and ophthalmopathy.

Sample: peripheral blood mononuclear cells (PBMCs), taken at new diagnosis, from a patient treated with antithyroid drugs. All receptors come from a woman in her twenties or thirties with Graves disease.

The rearrangement links TRBV19 to TRBJ1-5; the D is unclear. The germline gives CDR1 LNHDA, CDR2 SQIVND (reference sequence). V lost 8 bases and J lost 0, with 8 bases in between. The CDR3 runs to 13 residues. The DNA of the CDR3 is TGTGCCAGTGAGGGCTATAGCAATCAGCCCCAGCATTTT. This translates into CASEGYSNQPQHF.

Turning to this clonotype: The junction departs from germline at one end; a sequencing error may be responsible. The V call is TRBV2, the J call TRBJ1-2; tentatively, D is TRBD1 (5 bases). CDR3 length equals 17 residues. Germline loops: CDR1 SNHLY, CDR2 FYNNEI. CDR3: CASGPLKGTTTNYGHTF. The CDR3 DNA follows: TGTGCCAGCGGACCTTTAAAGGGGACCACAACTAACTATGGCCACACCTTC.

This clonotype was counted many times. The J gene is TRBJ2-7, the V gene TRBV7-3; no clear D gene. The CDR3 is 15 residues long. V lost 4 bases and J lost 1, with 14 bases in between. Germline CDR1 reads SGHTA; CDR2 reads FQGTGA. As DNA, the CDR3 is TGTGCCAGCAGCTCGGTGGTACGTGGTTCCTACGAGCAGTACTTC. Protein: CASSSVVRGSYEQYF.

The table lists this clonotype with many counts. The V call is TRBV29-1, the J call TRBJ2-5; TRBD1 or TRBD2 may be the D gene (5 bases each). Trimming shortened V by 6 bases and J by 0 bases, and 5 bases separated the two germline ends. This CDR3 has 11 residues. Germline CDR1 is SQVTM and CDR2 is ANQGSEA. The CDR3 bases are TGCAGCGTGGGACACCAAGAGACCCAGTACTTC. Its protein is CSVGHQETQYF.

With respect to this clonotype: This clone may be a read error of a much larger clone one base away. V and J are TRBV20-1 and TRBJ1-2; no definite D call. The germline V gene has CDR1 DFQATT and CDR2 SNEGSKA (reference sequence). V was clipped by 1 base and J by 7 bases, with 13 bases between them. There are 13 residues in the CDR3. CDR3 DNA sequence: TGCAGTGCTAGAGTTAGGGAAAGGGCTGGCTACACCTTC. It yields the protein CSARVRERAGYTF.

This clonotype was found a few times. The V call is TRBV7-9, the J call TRBJ2-6; D perhaps matches TRBD1 (5 bases). The CDR3 is 17 residues long. The germline V gene encodes CDR1 SEHNR and CDR2 FQNEAQ (reference sequence). V lost 5 bases and J 2 bases, leaving 16 bases between the germline ends. CDR3 in DNA: TGTGCCAGCAGCAGCCTGGGCAGGGTAACTGGGGCCAACGTCCTGACTTTC. Its translation is CASSSLGRVTGANVLTF. The full variable domain, completed using reference TRBV7-9 and TRBJ2-6, is DTGVSQNPRHKITKRGQNVTFRCDPISEHNRLYWYRQTLGQGPEFLTYFQNEAQLEKSRLLSDRFSAERPKGSFSTLEIQRTEQGDSAMYLCASSSLGRVTGANVLTFGAGSRLTVL.

The sample holds many counts of this clonotype. This sequence joins TRBV15 and TRBJ2-7; 8 bases match TRBD1. Germline V gives CDR1 LNHNV, CDR2 YYDKDF (reference sequence). The ends lost 5 bases at V and 5 bases at J; junction bases unmatched: 11. The CDR3 sequence is 15 residues long. The CDR3, as DNA: TGTGCCACCAGCGGGTTACAGGGGGTCGGCCACGAGCAGTACTTC. Residues: CATSGLQGVGHEQYF. The whole variable domain, filled in from reference TRBV15 and TRBJ2-7, reads DAMVIQNPRYQVTQFGKPVTLSCSQTLNHNVMYWYQQKSSQAPKLLFHYYDKDFNNEADTPDNFQSRRPNTSFCFLDIRSPGLGDTAMYLCATSGLQGVGHEQYFGPGTRLTVT.

This clonotype was observed at least ten times. This chain joins TRBV7-9 and TRBJ2-1; TRBD2 matches at 7 bases. With V trimmed by 7 bases and J by 0 bases, 18 bases remained unmatched. The germline V gene encodes CDR1 SEHNR and CDR2 FQNEAQ (reference sequence). CDR3 length: 19 amino acids. CDR3 sequence: CASNQRSSPRDYSYNEQFF. CDR3 DNA: TGTGCCAGCAACCAAAGGAGCTCCCCCCGGGACTACTCCTACAATGAGCAGTTCTTC.

There are many counts of this clonotype. V gene TRBV24-1 combines with J gene TRBJ2-1; TRBD2 aligns across 13 bases. Germline lookup yields CDR1 KGHDR and CDR2 SFDVKD. V was pared by 3 bases and J by 8 bases, with 9 bases of the junction left unmatched. The CDR3 consists of 17 residues. CDR3 sequence reads: CATSDLSGTSGNHEQFF. The CDR3 bases are TGTGCCACCAGTGATCTATCCGGGACTAGCGGGAACCATGAGCAGTTCTTC.

The chain links TRBV10-3 to TRBJ1-6; 7 bases are shared with TRBD1. V lost 10 bases and J lost 7; bases outside the gene matches: 10. In germline, CDR1 is ENHRY, CDR2 SYGVKD. The CDR3 runs 14 residues. The chain's CDR3 is CATRGPSGNSPLHF. The DNA for the CDR3 is TGTGCCACGAGGGGGCCCTCGGGGAATTCACCCCTCCACTTT.

This clonotype was recorded at least ten times. The chain employs TRBV28 and TRBJ2-5; 8 bases line up with TRBD2. The CDR3 totals 14 residues. CDR1 is MDHEN, CDR2 SYDVKM, per germline. V trimming: 7 bases; J trimming: 2 bases; junction bases outside the gene matches: 6. The CDR3 here is CASTEPGGQETQYF. The CDR3 DNA sequence: TGTGCCAGCACCGAACCGGGGGGGCAAGAGACCCAGTACTTC.

This chain uses TRBV20-1 with TRBJ1-1; D uncertain. Trimming stripped 5 bases from V and 0 bases from J, with 13 bases between. Germline values: CDR1 DFQATT, CDR2 SNEGSKA (reference sequence). The CDR3 has 14 amino acids. In DNA, the CDR3 is TGCAGTGCTTCCCGAGGAGCGATGAACACTGAAGCTTTCTTT. Its protein product is CSASRGAMNTEAFF.